The rows below give T cell receptor beta chains drawn from one sample of a study of radiation and T cells in renal cell carcinoma. This table comes from immunoSEQ multiplex PCR, and its TCRdb copy is limited to in-frame clones, with some not included. The repertoire includes some 120,000 clones, around 90% of them detected once, and 5% to 6% sits in the top ten. Sequenced material: blood, taken from a patient whose treatment included radiotherapy and nephrectomy. The receptor source for this set is a woman aged 70-85 years with renal cell carcinoma. Both conserved end residues are part of each CDR3.

J gene,V gene,CDR3 protein
TRBJ1-5,TRBV19,CASSMAWEQPQHF
TRBJ2-7,TRBV10-3,CAISESKSFSYEQYF
TRBJ2-3,TRBV5-4,CASSSSGGAEDTQYF
TRBJ2-2,TRBV6-5,CASRRNTGELFF
TRBJ1-2,TRBV7-8,CASSLVSTGVDGYTF
TRBJ2-1,TRBV6-6,CASRGSGGPNEQFF
TRBJ1-3,TRBV9,CASSVVDSGNTIYF
TRBJ2-7,TRBV5-4,CASSSGGALEQYF
TRBJ2-1,TRBV29-1,CSAGEYNEQFF
TRBJ1-5,TRBV7-2,CASSVDRGDQPQHF
TRBJ2-2,TRBV19,CASSIGSTGELFF
TRBJ2-7,TRBV7-6,CASSLGAGGAYEQYF
TRBJ1-5,TRBV7-9,CASSSGQGFQPQHF
TRBJ2-1,TRBV19,CASSIETTGLPYNEQFF
TRBJ2-5,TRBV5-4,CASSLDMGSGETQYF
NA,TRBV29-1,CSVDGTGGRSYEQYF
TRBJ2-7,TRBV5-1,CASSLALDRGDYEQYF
TRBJ2-7,TRBV18,CASSLRQVARTSGGRSYEQYF
TRBJ1-3,TRBV7-8,CASSSTDYSGNTIYF
TRBJ1-5,TRBV2,CASSGGVNQPQHF
TRBJ1-1,TRBV18,CASSPRDRETAFF
TRBJ1-5,TRBV27,CASSSSSTVSKPQHF
TRBJ1-2,TRBV6-5,CASTAPGQGWYTF
TRBJ1-2,TRBV7-8,CASSPGTGDYGYTF
TRBJ1-2,TRBV9,CASSASDRSYGYTF
TRBJ2-3,TRBV7-2,CASTPRIYTDTQYF
TRBJ2-5,TRBV27,CASKLAGGLWETQYF
TRBJ1-6,TRBV9,CASSARGQGNSPLHF
TRBJ2-2,TRBV5-1,CASSPSGGALTGELFF
TRBJ1-1,TRBV5-1,CASSARTGQNTEAFF
TRBJ1-3,TRBV5-4,CASSPGRGSGNTIYF
TRBJ2-7,TRBV7-2,CASSFNAEQYF
TRBJ2-1,TRBV7-8,CASIDGLAGGQFF
TRBJ1-2,TRBV7-9,CASSLPSTGRDYGYTF
TRBJ1-2,TRBV2,CASSESGRYGYTF
TRBJ2-1,TRBV21-1,CASRLVLYNEQFF
TRBJ1-1,TRBV7-9,CASSFEVGRNTEAFF
TRBJ2-3,TRBV18,CASSPTPDTQYF
TRBJ1-6,TRBV28,CASSFQGSYNSPLHF
TRBJ2-7,TRBV28,CASSVAGGRNEQYF
TRBJ2-2,TRBV4-3,CASSQEEGIGGELFF
TRBJ1-4,TRBV5-1,CASSLGASDRREKLFF
TRBJ2-7,TRBV14,CASSQLVSGSYEQYF
TRBJ1-1,TRBV5-1,CASSSGGWRQGGSEAFF
TRBJ1-4,TRBV29-1,CSVVGNNGKLFF
TRBJ1-1,TRBV2,CASSPRGTEAFF
TRBJ2-6,TRBV5-4,CASSLGGRKSGANVLTF
TRBJ2-7,TRBV7-2,CASSPRTGGAEQYF
TRBJ1-1,TRBV5-5,CASSFRAGTGERTEAFF
TRBJ1-5,TRBV19,CASSMMRGRPPYSNQPQHF
TRBJ1-1,TRBV30,CAGGQFEAFF
TRBJ2-3,TRBV6-5,CASSSPSDSTDTQYF
TRBJ1-5,TRBV14,CASSQGVNQPQHF
TRBJ2-1,TRBV19,CASSLTRGGQGYNEQFF
TRBJ2-6,TRBV14,CASSQVGAGANVLTF